This T cell receptor (beta chain) was captured by sequencing in a study of breast tumors, draining lymph nodes, adjacent tissues. Regarding the study as a whole: Most tumor T cells seemingly derive from lymph node, then expand in tumor. Compared with basal-like, luminal-like tumors shared significantly more repertoire with nontumor tissue.

About this clonotype itself: What it binds is not known.

TCRdb itself ran the multiplex PCR reads through MiXCR, one entry per CDR3 protein. The sample records around 300,000 distinct CDR3 sequences, around 30% being singletons. The CDR3 extends over 17 amino acids. CDR1 and CDR2 (germline): SNHLY, FYNNEI. The J segment lost 5 bases and the V segment lost 7 bases, leaving 15 bases of the junction unmatched. Axillary draining lymph nodes of breast cancer patients supplied the node samples. Material for sequencing was axillary lymph node tissue. V is TRBV2 and J is TRBJ1-4; 8 bases map to TRBD1. The clonotype was recovered from a female donor with breast cancer. Some clones in this sample may be carry-over from other donors' samples. The CDR3 sequence: CASIRTGMLSGNEKLFF. The CDR3 nucleotides read TGTGCCAGCATTCGGACAGGGATGTTATCGGGCAATGAAAAACTGTTTTTT.